This TCR beta chain derives from a study of control samples from healthy donors and cancer patients. V gave up 4 bases and J gave up 0 bases, with 12 bases separating them. Germline-derived CDR1 and CDR2 are LGHDT and YNNKEL (reference sequence). The CDR3 is made up of 15 amino acids. Some clones are missing from TCRdb's copy, which holds only in-frame ones; the method was immunoSEQ multiplex PCR. The repertoire holds about 97,000 clones, with around 89% as singletons. Sequencing was carried out using blood. The TCR originated in a man aged 25 to 45 in good health. J is TRBJ2-5 and V is TRBV3-1 (or the pseudogene TRBV3-2); D might be TRBD2 (5 bases). The CDR3 reads CASSRKRSHQETQYF. CDR3 sequence (DNA): TGTGCCAGCAGCCGCAAGCGGAGTCACCAAGAGACCCAGTACTTC.